Listed here are 20 T cell receptor beta chains from one sample, sequenced in a study of Ad26.COV2.S vaccination and SARS-CoV-2 variants. Profiled with immunoSEQ multiplex PCR; TCRdb holds only in-frame clones, not every one. The sample has fewer than 400,000 clones, almost 90% seen once; the top ten hold about 5.4%. Noted treatment: some 20 received Ad26.COV2.S at low or high dose, single or two shots; several received placebo; per-sample allocation not given. Samples analyzed were those drawn on day 63 after the first vaccine or placebo injection. Sequences were derived from peripheral blood, sampled in a trial of Ad26.COV2.S vaccine versus placebo. These receptors were obtained from a person between 18 and 60 years old who received the Ad26.COV2.S COVID-19 vaccine or a placebo.

This rearrangement joins TRBV7-9 to TRBJ1-2; D call uncertain. The CDR3 is 13 residues long. The germline V gene encodes CDR1 SEHNR and CDR2 FQNEAQ (reference sequence). Trimming pared 5 bases from V and 8 bases from J, leaving 15 bases between. In nucleotides, the CDR3 is TGTGCCAGCAGCGAAATAGTAACTGGGGGCTACACCTTC. This sequence encodes CASSEIVTGGYTF.

The V and J genes are TRBV19 and TRBJ2-2; TRBD2 matches at 14 bases. The V gene end was trimmed by 0 bases and the J gene end by 9 bases; junction bases not matched to a gene: 15. CDR1 is LNHDA, CDR2 SQIVND, per germline (reference sequence). CDR3 length equals 20 residues. The CDR3 DNA follows: TGTGCCAGTAGTATAGACTTCAAACAAACGGGACTAGCGGGAGTAAGGGAGCTGTTTTTT. This codes for CASSIDFKQTGLAGVRELFF.

This chain uses TRBV7-9 with TRBJ2-1; D not certain. The V end was cut by 1 base, the J end by 7 bases, with 5 bases between. This CDR3 comprises 12 residues. Germline lookup yields CDR1 SEHNR and CDR2 FQNEAQ (reference sequence). The CDR3 here is CASSLVRNEQFF. The CDR3 region has the DNA TGTGCCAGCAGCTTAGTTCGGAATGAGCAGTTCTTC.

The CDR3 region is CAWSVPKGTGELFF. In DNA, the CDR3 is TGTGCCTGGAGTGTCCCTAAGGGTACCGGGGAGCTGTTTTTT. This sequence joins TRBV30 and TRBJ2-2; D remains ambiguous. V shed 0 bases and J shed 5 bases, with 10 bases lying between them. CDR1 GTSNPN and CDR2 SVGIG come from the germline V gene (reference sequence). This CDR3 has 14 amino acids.

The V gene is TRBV2, the J gene TRBJ1-5; no definite D call. The V gene lost 2 bases and the J gene lost 4 bases, with 12 bases spanning the gap. The CDR3 has 15 residues. CDR1 SNHLY and CDR2 FYNNEI come from the germline V gene. CDR3 loop: CASSEHPVRNQPQHF. The CDR3 DNA reads as TGTGCCAGCAGTGAACACCCCGTACGGAATCAGCCCCAGCATTTT.

CDR3 loop: CASSYTKETQYF. The CDR3 nucleotides are TGTGCCAGCAGTTACACGAAAGAGACCCAGTACTTC. J is TRBJ2-5 and V is TRBV6-6, with D unresolved. Trimming removed 2 bases at V and 3 bases at J, with 4 bases between. The CDR3 has 12 residues. In germline, CDR1 is MNHNY, CDR2 SVGAGI (reference sequence).

The V call is TRBV6-2 or TRBV6-3, the J call TRBJ1-1; D not resolved. The germline gives CDR1 MNHEY, CDR2 SVGEGT. Between the trimmed V and J ends, which lost 6 bases and 1 base, there was a span of 9 bases. The CDR3 totals 13 residues. The CDR3 loop reads CASSPSWNTEAFF. The DNA for the CDR3 is TGTGCCAGCAGCCCGTCCTGGAACACTGAAGCTTTCTTT.

The chain combines TRBV11-3 with TRBJ2-1; 8 positions agree with TRBD2. The V gene's germline CDR1 is SGHNT and CDR2 YENEEA. Trimming cost V 5 bases and J 2 bases; bases outside gene matches: 5. There are 15 residues in the CDR3. This CDR3 is CASSRGGSTYNEQFF. The CDR3 bases are TGTGCCAGCAGCCGGGGGGGCTCCACCTACAATGAGCAGTTCTTC. Based on the CDR3 plus reference TRBV11-3 and TRBJ2-1, the full variable domain is EAGVVQSPRYKIIEKKQPVAFWCNPISGHNTLYWYLQNLGQGPELLIRYENEEAVDDSQLPKDRFSAERLKGVDSTLKIQPAELGDSAVYLCASSRGGSTYNEQFFGPGTRLTVL.

This clone was seen just once. The genes are TRBV5-6 and TRBJ2-5; 7 bases agree with TRBD1. Trimming removed 4 bases from V and 5 bases from J; junction bases left unmatched: 14. In germline, CDR1 is SGHDT, CDR2 YYEEEE. The CDR3 has 16 residues. The CDR3 region has the DNA TGTGCCAGCAGCCCGCCGGGACAGATCAACGAGGAGACCCAGTACTTC. It codes for CASSPPGQINEETQYF.

The chain employs TRBV4-2 and TRBJ1-1, with D possibly matching TRBD1 (5 bases). Per the germline V gene, CDR1 is LGHNA and CDR2 is YNFKEQ. Trimming stripped 4 bases from V and 1 base from J, with 10 bases between. CDR3 size: 14 residues. The CDR3 sequence is CASSLFRANTEAFF. The CDR3 DNA follows: TGTGCCAGCAGCCTTTTCAGGGCGAACACTGAAGCTTTCTTT.

The V call is TRBV18, the J call TRBJ1-4; perhaps TRBD1 as D (5 bases). Germline V CDR1 and CDR2: KGHSH, LQKENI. The length of the CDR3 is 14 residues. Trimming removed 5 bases from V and 8 bases from J, with 15 bases in between. CDR3: CASSAGWGTEKLFF. For the CDR3, the DNA is TGTGCCAGCTCAGCAGGGTGGGGTACGGAAAAACTGTTTTTT.

For the CDR3, the DNA is TGTGCCAGCAGCCTGATGACAGGTACCAATCAGCCCCAGCATTTT. It is translated as CASSLMTGTNQPQHF. The J gene is TRBJ1-5, the V gene TRBV4-2, with D maybe TRBD1 (6 bases). Trimming took off 4 bases at V and 3 bases at J, with 13 bases between the two ends. The CDR3 is 15 amino acids. Germline CDR1 and CDR2: LGHNA and YNFKEQ.

The chain recombines TRBV9 with TRBJ2-5; D could derive from TRBD1 or TRBD2 (5 bases each). The germline CDR1 and CDR2 sequences are SGDLS and YYNGEE. Trimming stripped 0 bases from V and 7 bases from J, with 13 bases between. This CDR3 is 14 amino acids long. This chain's CDR3 is CASSVAEDRGTQYF. CDR3 nucleotides: TGTGCCAGCAGCGTAGCGGAGGATAGGGGGACCCAGTACTTC.

The count of this clone is one. This chain uses TRBV18 with TRBJ2-3; the D gene could be TRBD1 or TRBD2 (5 bases each). Trimming cost V 3 bases and J 1 base, with 14 bases left between them. The CDR3 consists of 16 residues. Germline CDR1 KGHSH, CDR2 LQKENI. The CDR3 region is CASSPIPGTGTDTQYF. CDR3 bases: TGTGCCAGCTCACCTATTCCGGGGACCGGCACAGATACGCAGTATTTT.

CDR3 sequence: CASSLDAGGGEQFF. The DNA of the CDR3 is TGCGCCAGCAGCTTGGATGCAGGGGGAGGAGAGCAGTTCTTC. The chain uses TRBV5-1 and TRBJ2-1; a possible D gene is TRBD1 (7 bases). The V end was cut by 0 bases, the J end by 10 bases, with 14 bases between. The V gene's germline CDR1 is SGHRS and CDR2 YFSETQ. This CDR3 spans 14 amino acids.

V gene TRBV6-5 combines with J gene TRBJ1-3; 8 nucleotides align to TRBD1. V lost 2 bases and J lost 4; bases outside the gene matches: 4. Germline V gene lookup returns CDR1 MNHEY and CDR2 SVGAGI. The CDR3 totals 15 residues. The CDR3 DNA is TGTGCCAGCAGTTACGCCAGGACAGGGGGAAACACCATATATTTT. It is translated as CASSYARTGGNTIYF.

The chain links TRBV7-9 to TRBJ2-2; the D call may be TRBD1 or TRBD2 (5 bases each). In germline, CDR1 is SEHNR, CDR2 FQNEAQ (reference sequence). Trimming removed 4 bases at V and 0 bases at J, with 15 bases between. The CDR3 sequence is 17 residues long. The CDR3 region is CASSSGTSYTNTGELFF. The CDR3 DNA is TGTGCCAGCAGCTCCGGGACCTCATATACGAACACCGGGGAGCTGTTTTTT.

The chain has TRBV9 and TRBJ2-3, with TRBD2 matching over 14 bases. Germline V gene data show CDR1 as SGDLS and CDR2 as YYNGEE. This CDR3 spans 16 amino acids. J gave up 7 bases and V 3 bases, and 7 bases lay outside the gene matches. The CDR3 is CASSGQTSGGAYTQYF. The CDR3 DNA reads as TGTGCCAGCAGCGGACAGACTAGCGGGGGGGCATATACGCAGTATTTT.

The chain uses TRBV29-1 and TRBJ1-1, with a possible D match to TRBD1 (5 bases). Trimming left V 6 bases short and J 0 bases short, with 11 bases between. Germline V gives CDR1 SQVTM, CDR2 ANQGSEA. The CDR3 runs 13 residues. The CDR3 DNA reads TGCAGCGTAAACAGGATCTTGAACACTGAAGCTTTCTTT. Amino acids: CSVNRILNTEAFF.

This clone was recorded once. V usage is TRBV18 and J usage is TRBJ1-2, with 9 bases aligning to TRBD1. This CDR3 spans 15 amino acids. The V gene end was trimmed by 2 bases and the J gene end by 4 bases; junction bases not matched to a gene: 5. Germline CDR1 KGHSH, CDR2 LQKENI. CDR3: CASSPNTGQGYGYTF. In DNA, the CDR3 is TGTGCCAGCTCACCAAACACGGGACAGGGCTATGGCTACACCTTC.